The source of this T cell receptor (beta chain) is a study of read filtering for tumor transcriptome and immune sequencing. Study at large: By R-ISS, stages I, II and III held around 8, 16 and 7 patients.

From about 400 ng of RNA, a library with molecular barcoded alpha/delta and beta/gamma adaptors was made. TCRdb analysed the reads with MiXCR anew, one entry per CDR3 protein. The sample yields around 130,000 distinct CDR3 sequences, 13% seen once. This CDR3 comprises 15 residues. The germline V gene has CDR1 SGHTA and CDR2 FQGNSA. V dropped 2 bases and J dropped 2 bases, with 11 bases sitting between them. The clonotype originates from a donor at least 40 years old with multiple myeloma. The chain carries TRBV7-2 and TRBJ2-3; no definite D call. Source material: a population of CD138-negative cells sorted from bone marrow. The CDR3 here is CASSLFRPDTDTQYF. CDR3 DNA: TGTGCCAGCAGCTTATTTAGACCCGACACAGATACGCAGTATTTT.